Presented here are 10 T cell receptor beta chains from one specimen sequenced in a study of T cells after yellow fever vaccination. Via MiXCR, TCRdb re-called the 5' RACE reads, giving one row per CDR3 protein. Found here are approximately 300,000 distinct CDR3 sequences, 9.5% to 12% of them singletons; the top ten hold about 3%. The starting material was CD4+ T cells sorted from PBMCs, obtained 45 days after the yellow fever booster vaccination. These receptors came from a man younger than 35 who received the YFV17D yellow fever vaccine.

The CDR3 region has the DNA TGTGCCAGCCTAGACCCGTACCAAGAGACCCAGTACTTC. It codes for CASLDPYQETQYF. The V call is TRBV6-1, the J call TRBJ2-5; D uncertain. The CDR3 is 13 residues long. Trimming took 8 bases from V and 0 from J, leaving 10 bases between them. Per the germline V gene, CDR1 is MNHNS and CDR2 is SASEGT.

This clonotype was found a few times. This chain joins TRBV6-2 or TRBV6-3 and TRBJ1-2; D not certain. The CDR3 consists of 15 residues. Trimming removed 0 bases at V and 1 base at J, with 9 bases between. Germline loops: CDR1 MNHEY, CDR2 SVGEGT. The CDR3 DNA follows: TGTGCCAGCAGTTACTCGGCAGGACTTAACTATGGCTACACCTTC. Amino acids: CASSYSAGLNYGYTF.

The rearrangement uses TRBV6-2 or TRBV6-3 and TRBJ2-1, with D possibly matching TRBD2 (7 bases). V lost 2 bases and J lost 6, with 14 bases in between. Germline lookup yields CDR1 MNHEY and CDR2 SVGEGT. This CDR3 region has 15 residues. CDR3 amino acids: CASSYRGGAVNEQFF. The CDR3 bases are TGTGCCAGCAGTTACAGGGGGGGGGCGGTCAATGAGCAGTTCTTC.

This clonotype was picked up a small number of times. J is TRBJ1-1 and V is TRBV5-1; D unclear. The CDR3 loop spans 15 amino acids. Germline lookup yields CDR1 SGHRS and CDR2 YFSETQ. V was pared by 4 bases and J by 0 bases, with 13 bases between. In DNA form, the CDR3 reads TGCGCCAGCAGCCTGACCGCGGGGATGAACACTGAAGCTTTCTTT. This sequence encodes CASSLTAGMNTEAFF.

This clonotype was detected only a few times. The chain couples TRBV5-1 to TRBJ2-1; TRBD1 aligns across 7 bases. This CDR3 comprises 13 residues. The J segment lost 5 bases and the V segment lost 4 bases, leaving 3 bases of the junction unmatched. Per the germline V gene, CDR1 is SGHRS and CDR2 is YFSETQ. The DNA for the CDR3 is TGCGCCAGCAGCCGGGACAGTAACAATGAGCAGTTCTTC. Encoded protein: CASSRDSNNEQFF. The whole variable domain, filled in from reference TRBV5-1 and TRBJ2-1, reads KAGVTQTPRYLIKTRGQQVTLSCSPISGHRSVSWYQQTPGQGLQFLFEYFSETQRNKGNFPGRFSGRQFSNSRSEMNVSTLELGDSALYLCASSRDSNNEQFFGPGTRLTVL.

This clonotype was recorded many times. This chain uses TRBV5-1 with TRBJ2-4, with a weak D call TRBD1 (5 bases). The CDR3 spans 14 residues. In germline, CDR1 is SGHRS, CDR2 YFSETQ. V shed 6 bases and J shed 1 base, with 11 bases lying between them. The CDR3 reads CASTGPGAKNIQYF. DNA for the CDR3: TGCGCCAGCACAGGGCCCGGGGCCAAAAACATTCAGTACTTC.

The CDR3 DNA follows: TGTGCCAGCAGCCTTCGAACCCATGAGCAGTTCTTC. It encodes CASSLRTHEQFF. V is TRBV6-1 and J is TRBJ2-1; no clear D. This CDR3 is built from 12 residues. Germline CDR1 is MNHNS and CDR2 is SASEGT. The ends were cut back, 6 bases at V and 8 bases at J, with 11 bases in the middle.

This clonotype appeared a few times. The chain combines TRBV19 with TRBJ1-5; D is possibly TRBD1 (5 bases). CDR3 size: 15 residues. Between the trimmed V and J ends, which lost 8 bases and 0 bases, there was a span of 14 bases. Germline V CDR1 and CDR2: LNHDA, SQIVND (reference sequence). CDR3 sequence (DNA): TGTGCCAGTCTCGGGAGACAGACTAGCAATCAGCCCCAGCATTTT. This sequence encodes CASLGRQTSNQPQHF.

This clonotype was seen a few times. The chain couples TRBV6-2 or TRBV6-3 to TRBJ2-3, with D possibly TRBD1 on 6 matching bases. Germline lookup yields CDR1 MNHEY and CDR2 SVGEGT. The CDR3 is 17 residues long. Trimming shortened V by 4 bases and J by 0 bases, and 17 bases separated the two germline ends. CDR3: CASSFTGTFESTDTQYF. Here the CDR3 DNA reads TGTGCCAGCAGTTTCACCGGGACATTCGAGAGCACAGATACGCAGTATTTT.

The chain links TRBV27 to TRBJ2-2; possibly TRBD1 or TRBD2 for D (5 bases each). CDR1 is MNHEY and CDR2 is SMNVEV in the germline V gene (reference sequence). This CDR3 is 17 amino acids long. V lost 6 bases and J lost 3, with 20 bases in between. CDR3: CASRNLDGTGYTGELFF. CDR3 sequence (DNA): TGTGCCAGCAGGAACTTGGATGGGACGGGGTACACCGGGGAGCTGTTTTTT.